A selection of T cell receptor beta chains follows, all from one sample in a study of shared clonotypes between healthy human individuals. Assay: immunoSEQ multiplex PCR; the TCRdb copy retains only in-frame clones and omits some. This sample has 1,500,000 or so clones, with around 98.5% found just once. The specimen was naive CD4+ T cells sorted from blood. These receptors came from a young man in good health. Both conserved end residues are part of each CDR3. The order of the fields is D gene, V gene, J gene, clone size, CDR3 DNA, CDR3 protein. The D gene is left open where the match is weak. Clone size is not always given. Where it is, it says once, few, many or a class for expanded clones.

NA	TRBV5-1	TRBJ2-7	NA	TGCGCCAGCAGCTTGTTTCAGGGCCAGGGCTACGAGCAGTACTTC	CASSLFQGQGYEQYF
NA	TRBV7-2	TRBJ2-3	once	TGTGCCAGCAGCCTGCTGGGTACGCAGTATTTT	CASSLLGTQYF
NA	TRBV29-1	TRBJ2-7	NA	TGCAGCGCCAAGGACTCCTACGAGCAGTACTTC	CSAKDSYEQYF
TRBD1	TRBV28	TRBJ2-4	NA	TGTGCCAGCAGTTCGACAGGGGTGGGTACCAAAAACATTCAGTACTTC	CASSSTGVGTKNIQYF
NA	TRBV2	TRBJ2-7	NA	TGTGCCAGCGGGGTGCATGGTGTACCCTACGAGCAGTACTTC	CASGVHGVPYEQYF
NA	TRBV6-5	TRBJ2-7	NA	TGTGCCAGCTGTTCTCCCTCCTACGAGCAGTACTTC	CASCSPSYEQYF
TRBD2	TRBV7-2	TRBJ2-1	NA	TGTGCCAGCAGCCTACTGGGAGGGAGGCAGTTCTTC	CASSLLGGRQFF
NA	TRBV7-9	TRBJ1-3	NA	TGTGCCAGCAGCCCGGGGCTCTCTGGAAACACCATATATTTT	CASSPGLSGNTIYF
NA	TRBV12-5	TRBJ2-7	NA	TGTGCTAGTGGCCGGGACGGCTACGAGCAGTACTTC	CASGRDGYEQYF
NA	TRBV28	TRBJ2-2	NA	TGTGCCAGCAGTGCGGGTTATGGAGTGATCGCGAACACCGGGGAGCTGTTTTTT	CASSAGYGVIANTGELFF
TRBD1	TRBV7-6	TRBJ1-2	NA	TGTGCCAGCAGCTTTACCTTCGGACAGGGGGCGAAGAATGGCTACACCTTC	CASSFTFGQGAKNGYTF
NA	TRBV28	TRBJ2-7	few	TGTGCCAGCAGTTTCAACGAGCAGTACTTC	CASSFNEQYF
NA	TRBV7-2	TRBJ2-1	NA	TGTGCCAGCAGCTTAGAGAGCGTTTACAATGAGCAGTTCTTC	CASSLESVYNEQFF
TRBD2	TRBV7-2	TRBJ2-1	NA	TGTGCCAGCAGCTTAGATGAACTAGCGGGAGTCGGCTCCTACAATGAGCAGTTCTTC	CASSLDELAGVGSYNEQFF
NA	TRBV5-1	TRBJ2-7	NA	TGCGCCAGCAGCTTGGGGGCGGAAACCTACGAGCAGTACTTC	CASSLGAETYEQYF
TRBD2	TRBV5-1	TRBJ2-7	NA	TGCGCCAGCAGCTTTAGCGGGAGAGCCTACGAGCAGTACTTC	CASSFSGRAYEQYF
TRBD1	TRBV27	TRBJ2-7	NA	TGTGCCAGCACCGAAAGACAGGGGGCCTCCTACGAGCAGTACTTC	CASTERQGASYEQYF
NA	TRBV5-1	TRBJ1-3	once	TGCGCCAGCCAGAATTCTCAGGGCTCTGGAAACACCATATATTTT	CASQNSQGSGNTIYF
TRBD2	TRBV18	TRBJ2-7	NA	TGTGCCAGCTCACGGCGACTAGCGGGACCCTACGAGCAGTACTTC	CASSRRLAGPYEQYF
TRBD1	TRBV9	TRBJ2-1	NA	TGTGCCAGCACCCCACGAGGACAGGGGTACAATGAGCAGTTCTTC	CASTPRGQGYNEQFF
TRBD1	TRBV6-1	TRBJ1-5	NA	TGTGCCAGCAGTGTCCGTACAGGGGCCAATCAGCCCCAGCATTTT	CASSVRTGANQPQHF
TRBD1	TRBV10-1	TRBJ2-1	once	TGCGCCAGCAGTGAGTTTCTCGGACAGGGCGGTGAGCAGTTCTTC	CASSEFLGQGGEQFF
TRBD1	TRBV4-1	TRBJ1-5	NA	TGCGCCAGCAGCCAGGCCGGGACAGTAATTAGCAATCAGCCCCAGCATTTT	CASSQAGTVISNQPQHF
NA	TRBV4-1	TRBJ2-5	once	TGCGCCAGCAGCCAACAAATACAGGGTTTCGAGACCCAGTACTTC	CASSQQIQGFETQYF
NA	TRBV11-2	TRBJ2-5	NA	TGTGCCAGCAGCCCACAAGAGACCCAGTACTTC	CASSPQETQYF
NA	TRBV2	TRBJ1-4	NA	TGTGCCGGCCGGGACGCAACTAATGAAAAACTGTTTTTT	CAGRDATNEKLFF
NA	TRBV9	TRBJ2-7	NA	TGTGCCAGCAGCGTAGAATTCGACAGCTACGAGCAGTACTTC	CASSVEFDSYEQYF
TRBD1	TRBV5-1	TRBJ1-4	NA	TGCGCCAGCAGCTACTCAGGGGGGGATGAAAAACTGTTTTTT	CASSYSGGDEKLFF
NA	TRBV5-5	TRBJ2-1	NA	TGTGCCAGCAGCCATAAAGATCTGGGGGACTCCTACAATGAGCAGTTCTTC	CASSHKDLGDSYNEQFF
TRBD2	TRBV2	TRBJ2-1	NA	TGTGCCAGCAGTATCGGCGGGAGTTCCCACAATGAGCAGTTCTTC	CASSIGGSSHNEQFF
TRBD1	TRBV28	TRBJ2-7	NA	TGTGCCAGCAGTTTCCTAGACAGGGGGGGGTACGAGCAGTACTTC	CASSFLDRGGYEQYF
TRBD2	TRBV30	TRBJ2-1	NA	TGTGCCTGGGCCGAGTTAGCGGGCTACAATGAGCAGTTCTTC	CAWAELAGYNEQFF
TRBD2	TRBV4-1	TRBJ2-1	once	TGCGCCAGCAGCCAAGCCGGACTAGCGGGAAGTATCAGCGATGAGCAGTTCTTC	CASSQAGLAGSISDEQFF
NA	TRBV25-1	TRBJ1-3	NA	TGTGCCAGCAGTGAATATGTAGCAGCAAACACCATATATTTT	CASSEYVAANTIYF
NA	TRBV5-1	TRBJ2-3	NA	TGCGCCAGCAGCTGGGACGGATTTAGCACAGATACGCAGTATTTT	CASSWDGFSTDTQYF
NA	TRBV28	TRBJ2-1	NA	TGTGCCAGCAGCCGCGAAAACAGATTCTACAATGAGCAGTTCTTC	CASSRENRFYNEQFF
TRBD2	TRBV6-6	TRBJ2-7	NA	TGTGCCAGCAGGAAACGGGAGGCCCCCTACGAGCAGTACTTC	CASRKREAPYEQYF
NA	TRBV18	TRBJ2-5	NA	TGTGCCAGCTCCCCCACCGTGGGGAAAGAGACCCAGTACTTC	CASSPTVGKETQYF
NA	TRBV6-1	TRBJ1-5	NA	TGTGCCAGCAGTGAAATGAGAGGGGGGCGCAATCAGCCCCAGCATTTT	CASSEMRGGRNQPQHF
NA	TRBV6-5	TRBJ1-2	NA	TGTGCCAGCTCGCGCCCCGGGGGGGACTATGGCTACACCTTC	CASSRPGGDYGYTF
TRBD1	TRBV5-5	TRBJ1-2	NA	TGTGCCAGCAGCTTGCTCACAGGGGATGGCTACACCTTC	CASSLLTGDGYTF
NA	TRBV6-5	TRBJ1-2	NA	TGTGCCAGCAGTTACTCGTCGGAGGGTTATGGCTACACCTTC	CASSYSSEGYGYTF
TRBD1	TRBV5-1	TRBJ1-1	NA	TGCGCCAGCAGCTTGCAGGGGGCTCCCGGGGCGAACACTGAAGCTTTCTTT	CASSLQGAPGANTEAFF
TRBD2	TRBV5-4	TRBJ2-7	NA	TGTGCCAGCAGTTCGACTAGCGGGAGTGTGAGCTCCTACGAGCAGTACTTC	CASSSTSGSVSSYEQYF
NA	TRBV5-1	TRBJ1-1	NA	TGCGCCAGCAGCTTGGCGGGGCAGCAGAACACTGAAGCTTTCTTT	CASSLAGQQNTEAFF
NA	TRBV30	TRBJ2-7	NA	TGTGCCTGGAACCAAGTGGGTTCCTACTACGAGCAGTACTTC	CAWNQVGSYYEQYF
NA	TRBV20-1	TRBJ1-4	NA	TGCAGTAGTGCTGTTGGGGAAAAACTGTTTTTT	CSSAVGEKLFF
NA	TRBV5-1	TRBJ2-7	NA	TGCGCCAGCAGCGCTGACATACTCTACGAGCAGTACTTC	CASSADILYEQYF
TRBD1	TRBV7-2	TRBJ2-2	NA	TGTGCCAGCAGTCCTGACCGACAGGGCACCGGGGAGCTGTTTTTT	CASSPDRQGTGELFF
NA	TRBV5-6	TRBJ2-4	NA	TGTGCCAGCAGCCGAAGGGACGGTCGGGAGAACATTCAGTACTTC	CASSRRDGRENIQYF
TRBD2	TRBV4-3	TRBJ2-2	NA	TGCGCCAGCAGCCAAGATGGGCTAGCGGGGAACACCGGGGAGCTGTTTTTT	CASSQDGLAGNTGELFF
TRBD2	TRBV13	TRBJ2-3	once	TGTGCCAGCAGCCTCGGACTAGCCGTGACAGATACGCAGTATTTT	CASSLGLAVTDTQYF
TRBD2	TRBV28	TRBJ2-1	NA	TGTGCCAGCAGTTTAGGTTTTTTTGGGGGAGGGAATAACAATGAGCAGTTCTTC	CASSLGFFGGGNNNEQFF
NA	TRBV13	TRBJ2-3	NA	TGTGCCAGCAGCTCGGGCCGAGGTCGAGCTACGCAGTATTTT	CASSSGRGRATQYF